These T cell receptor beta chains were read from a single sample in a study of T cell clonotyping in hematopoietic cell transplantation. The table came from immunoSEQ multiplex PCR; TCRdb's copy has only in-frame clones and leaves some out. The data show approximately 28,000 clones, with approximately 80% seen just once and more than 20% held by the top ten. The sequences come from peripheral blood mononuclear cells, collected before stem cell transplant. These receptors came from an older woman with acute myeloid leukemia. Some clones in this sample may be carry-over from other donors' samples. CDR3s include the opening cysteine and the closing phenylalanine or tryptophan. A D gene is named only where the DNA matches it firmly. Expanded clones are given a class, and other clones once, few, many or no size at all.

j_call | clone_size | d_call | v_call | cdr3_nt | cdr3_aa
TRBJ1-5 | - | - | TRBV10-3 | TGTGCCATCAGTGAGTCGCCCAGCAGCAATCAGCCCCAGCATTTT | CAISESPSSNQPQHF
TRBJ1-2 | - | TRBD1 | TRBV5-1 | TGCGCCAGCAGCCTAGGGACAGCAAACTATGGCTACACCTTC | CASSLGTANYGYTF
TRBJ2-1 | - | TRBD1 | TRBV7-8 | TGTGCCAGCAGCCCCCGGACAGGTTTTAACTACAATGAGCAGTTCTTC | CASSPRTGFNYNEQFF
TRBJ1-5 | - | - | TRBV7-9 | TGTGCCAGCAGCCCAGGCGGGAGCAATCAGCCCCAGCATTTT | CASSPGGSNQPQHF
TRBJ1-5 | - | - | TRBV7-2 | TGTGCCAGCAGTCTCGGGACCGAGAATCAGCCCCAGCATTTT | CASSLGTENQPQHF
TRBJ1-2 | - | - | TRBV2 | TGTGCCAGCAGCCAGGGAGGGGGGGATGGCTACACCTTC | CASSQGGGDGYTF
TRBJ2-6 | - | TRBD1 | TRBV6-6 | TGTGCCAGCAGTAAGACAGGGGGCTATGGGGCCAACGTCCTGACTTTC | CASSKTGGYGANVLTF
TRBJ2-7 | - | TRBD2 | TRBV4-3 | TGCGCCAGCAGCCAGGGAGGACTAGCGAAGTCCGAGCAGTACTTC | CASSQGGLAKSEQYF
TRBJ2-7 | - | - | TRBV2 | TGTGCCAGCGGACCTCCCTACGAGCAGTACTTC | CASGPPYEQYF
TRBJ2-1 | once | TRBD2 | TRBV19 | TGTGCCAGTAGTATCGTGGGAGGGCCGGATGAGCAGTTCTTC | CASSIVGGPDEQFF
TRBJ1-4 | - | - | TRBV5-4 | TGTGCCAGCAGCCGAGGAACTGAAAAACTGTTTTTT | CASSRGTEKLFF
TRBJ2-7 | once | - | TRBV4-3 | TGCGCCAGCAGCCAAGGAGAAGGGGGTTACGAGCAGTACTTC | CASSQGEGGYEQYF
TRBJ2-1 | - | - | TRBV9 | TGTGCCAGCAGCGTGCTGGACTATGAGCAGTTCTTC | CASSVLDYEQFF
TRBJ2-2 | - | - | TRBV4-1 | TGCGCCAGCAGGCCCGAGTGGACCGGGGAGCTGTTTTTT | CASRPEWTGELFF
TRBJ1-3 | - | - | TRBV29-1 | TGCAGCGTTGCCCAAGTGGGGGGGTCTGGAAACACCATATATTTT | CSVAQVGGSGNTIYF
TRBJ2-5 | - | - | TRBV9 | TGTGCCAGCAGCGCTATGGGATACCTTCCTGAGACCCAGTACTTC | CASSAMGYLPETQYF
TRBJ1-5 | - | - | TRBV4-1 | TGCGCCAGCAGCCGGTCGACAGTAAATCAGCCCCAGCATTTT | CASSRSTVNQPQHF
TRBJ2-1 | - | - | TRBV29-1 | TGCAGCGTTGAAGGGCAGGGCAGTGATGAGCAGTTCTTC | CSVEGQGSDEQFF
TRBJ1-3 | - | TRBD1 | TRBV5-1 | TGCGCCAGCAGCTTGGCAGGACAGGGGGGAGGAAACACCATATATTTT | CASSLAGQGGGNTIYF
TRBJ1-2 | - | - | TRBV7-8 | TGTGCCAGCAGCTTTTTCAGGGACATTGGCTACACCTTC | CASSFFRDIGYTF
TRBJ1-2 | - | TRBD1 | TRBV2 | TGTGCCAGCGTCGACAGGGAGAACGGCTACACCTTC | CASVDRENGYTF
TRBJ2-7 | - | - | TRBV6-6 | TGTGCCAGCAGTTACGAGGGCGCAGTCTCCTACGAGCAGTACTTC | CASSYEGAVSYEQYF
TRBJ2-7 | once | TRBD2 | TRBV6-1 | TGTGCCAGCAGTGAGGGCTTCGGGGGGGCCCACGAGCAGTACTTC | CASSEGFGGAHEQYF
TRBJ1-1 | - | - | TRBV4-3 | TGCGCCAGCAGCCAGCCTCCGGACACTGAAGCTTTCTTT | CASSQPPDTEAFF
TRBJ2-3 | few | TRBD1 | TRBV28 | TGTGCCAGCAGTCCCCGACAGGGTACAGATACGCAGTATTTT | CASSPRQGTDTQYF
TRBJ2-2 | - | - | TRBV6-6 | TGTGCCAGCAGCTCAGTGAACGGGGAGCTGTTTTTT | CASSSVNGELFF
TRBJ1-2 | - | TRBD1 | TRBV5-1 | TGCGCCAGCAGCTTGGCCGGACAGGGGGCGATAATTAACTATGGCTACACCTTC | CASSLAGQGAIINYGYTF
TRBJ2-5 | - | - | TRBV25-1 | TGTGCCAGCAGTGAAGGCCAGGTTGCGGAGACCCAGTACTTC | CASSEGQVAETQYF
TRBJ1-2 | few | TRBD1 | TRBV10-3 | TGTGCCATCAGTGACCGTCGCCTTTCGGACAGGGGTAGCTATGGCTACACCTTC | CAISDRRLSDRGSYGYTF
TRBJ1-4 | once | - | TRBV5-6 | TGTGCCAGCAGCCACGGAAGGCAAAAAGCGGGAAATGAAAAACTGTTTTTT | CASSHGRQKAGNEKLFF